The 32 T cell receptor beta chains below come from one sample, sequenced in a study of CD8 T cells in ankylosing spondylitis. MiXCR, run by TCRdb on the 5' RACE reads, gives a single entry per CDR3 protein. There are under 250,000 distinct CDR3 sequences in the sample; approximately 12% occur only once, and less than 8% lies in the top ten. The sample comprised blood, either unsorted or a sorted T cell fraction (not recorded which). These receptors were collected from a male donor with ankylosing spondylitis or in good health (not recorded which).

The chain carries TRBV28 and TRBJ2-5; D is uncertain. The V end lost 4 bases, the J end lost 5 bases, and 17 bases lay between the germline ends. The germline V gene has CDR1 MDHEN and CDR2 SYDVKM. The length of the CDR3 is 15 residues. Here the CDR3 reads CASSYPEMLRETQYF. The CDR3 DNA follows: TGTGCCAGCAGTTACCCCGAGATGTTGAGGGAGACCCAGTACTTC.

This clonotype was seen at least ten times. V is TRBV3-1 and J is TRBJ1-6; D is ambiguous. Germline CDR1 LGHDT, CDR2 YNNKEL (reference sequence). The CDR3 contains 13 residues. The V end lost 4 bases, the J end lost 8 bases, and 9 bases lay between the germline ends. Written as DNA, the CDR3 is TGTGCCAGCAGCCGGACTTCTTATTCACCCCTCCACTTT. It codes for CASSRTSYSPLHF.

This clonotype was seen repeatedly, ten times or more. V and J are TRBV5-1 and TRBJ2-7; 7 bases align to TRBD1. V shed 4 bases, J shed 4 bases, and the junction held 8 bases outside the gene matches. The CDR3 is made up of 14 amino acids. CDR1 and CDR2 (germline): SGHRS, YFSETQ. The CDR3 nucleotides are TGCGCCAGCAGCCCACAAGGGGGCAAGTACGAGCAGTACTTC. Its translation: CASSPQGGKYEQYF.

The genes are TRBV7-8 and TRBJ2-3, with D hard to call. Trimming took off 5 bases at V and 4 bases at J, with 13 bases between the two ends. The CDR3 runs to 14 residues. Germline V gives CDR1 SGHVS, CDR2 FQNEAQ. For the CDR3, the DNA is TGTGCCAGCAGCATCGGCTCGGGTGCAGATACGCAGTATTTT. The encoded protein is CASSIGSGADTQYF.

This clonotype was observed a few times. The V gene is TRBV5-1, the J gene TRBJ2-3; tentative D call: TRBD1 (6 bases). The CDR3 has 17 amino acids. V was pared by 0 bases and J by 0 bases, with 14 bases between. Germline V gene lookup returns CDR1 SGHRS and CDR2 YFSETQ. CDR3 DNA: TGCGCCAGCAGCTTGGGAACAGGGCGAGATAGCACAGATACGCAGTATTTT. As protein: CASSLGTGRDSTDTQYF.

On this clonotype itself: A read error is possible here, since a much larger clone lies one base away. The chain uses TRBV12-3 or TRBV12-4 and TRBJ2-7; D is unresolved. CDR3 length: 12 residues. The CDR3 spells CASSLEVYELYF. The CDR3 DNA reads TGTGCCAGCAGTTTAGAGGTTTACGAGCTGTACTTC.

This clonotype appeared a few times. V gene TRBV7-2 combines with J gene TRBJ1-5; 8 bases align to TRBD1. CDR3 length equals 14 residues. CDR1 and CDR2 from the germline V gene are SGHTA and FQGNSA. The J segment lost 4 bases and the V segment lost 5 bases, leaving 4 bases of the junction unmatched. The DNA for the CDR3 is TGTGCCAGCAGCCGTAGACAGGGGAATCAGCCCCAGCATTTT. Its protein product is CASSRRQGNQPQHF.

This clonotype was seen at least ten times. This chain joins TRBV10-3 and TRBJ2-1, with D tentatively TRBD2 (6 bases). Germline V gene data show CDR1 as ENHRY and CDR2 as SYGVKD. The length of the CDR3 is 15 residues. Between the trimmed V and J ends, which lost 10 bases and 10 bases, there was a span of 26 bases. In DNA, the CDR3 is TGTGCCACCCAGACCGTTAGCGGTACGGGATGGGAGCAGTTCTTC. Amino acids: CATQTVSGTGWEQFF.

Ten or more counts support this clonotype. The chain couples TRBV5-1 to TRBJ1-1, with a weak D call TRBD1 (5 bases). This CDR3 contains 15 residues. V lost 0 bases and J lost 0, with 9 bases in between. Looked up from germline, CDR1 is SGHRS and CDR2 is YFSETQ. The chain's CDR3 is CASSLGQGMNTEAFF. CDR3 sequence (DNA): TGCGCCAGCAGCTTGGGTCAGGGTATGAACACTGAAGCTTTCTTT.

This clonotype was observed a few times. This chain joins TRBV5-6 and TRBJ2-5; 10 bases agree with TRBD2. V was clipped by 2 bases and J by 3 bases; unmatched bases: 7. The CDR3 sequence is 16 residues long. Germline V gene sequence: CDR1 SGHDT, CDR2 YYEEEE. CDR3 in amino acids: CASSLPGLAMKETQYF. The CDR3 DNA follows: TGTGCCAGCAGCTTACCGGGACTAGCGATGAAAGAGACCCAGTACTTC.

The sample holds many counts of this clonotype. The rearrangement links TRBV5-5 to TRBJ2-5, with 7 bases aligning to TRBD2. Trimming at V came to 4 bases and at J to 4 bases, leaving 10 bases not matched to a gene. The CDR3 contains 15 residues. Germline loops: CDR1 SGHKS, CDR2 YYEKEE (reference sequence). The CDR3 protein is CASSPKGLQGETQYF. CDR3 DNA: TGTGCCAGCAGCCCAAAGGGACTACAAGGAGAGACCCAGTACTTC.

V usage is TRBV11-2 and J usage is TRBJ2-1; D may be TRBD1 (6 bases). Germline V lookup: CDR1 SGHAT, CDR2 FQNNGV. The CDR3 extends over 14 amino acids. Trimming removed 5 bases at V and 6 bases at J, with 14 bases between. The CDR3 sequence: CASSTTGVGNEQFF. Written as DNA, the CDR3 is TGTGCCAGCAGCACGACAGGAGTTGGCAATGAGCAGTTCTTC.

The rearrangement uses TRBV7-8 and TRBJ1-5; 7 positions match TRBD1. The CDR3 has 17 residues. Trimming cost V 6 bases and J 1 base; bases outside gene matches: 12. Germline assignment: CDR1 SGHVS and CDR2 FQNEAQ. CDR3: CASRAGTDLFSNQPQHF. CDR3 bases: TGTGCCAGCAGAGCCGGGACAGATCTTTTCAGCAATCAGCCCCAGCATTTT. The whole variable domain, filled in from reference TRBV7-8 and TRBJ1-5, reads GAGVSQSPRYKVAKRGQDVALRCDPISGHVSLFWYQQALGQGPEFLTYFQNEAQLDKSGLPSDRFFAERPEGSVSTLKIQRTQQEDSAVYLCASRAGTDLFSNQPQHFGDGTRLSIL.

This CDR3 is CSARARLAGNEQFF. The CDR3 nucleotides read TGCAGTGCTAGAGCCCGACTAGCGGGGAATGAGCAGTTCTTC. V and J are TRBV20-1 and TRBJ2-1; 11 nucleotides match TRBD2. CDR3 length equals 14 residues. Germline V gene sequence: CDR1 DFQATT, CDR2 SNEGSKA (reference sequence). V dropped 1 base and J dropped 7; count of bases not matched to a gene: 3.

Many counts were recorded for this clonotype. V and J are TRBV5-4 and TRBJ1-3; D remains unclear. This CDR3 is built from 13 residues. Looked up from germline, CDR1 is SGHNT and CDR2 is YYREEE (reference sequence). V lost 4 bases, J lost 8 bases, and 13 bases lay in between. The CDR3, as DNA: TGTGCCAGCAGCCCTTCCCCGGGAGACACCATATATTTT. Its protein is CASSPSPGDTIYF.

This clonotype was seen repeatedly, ten times or more. The chain links TRBV24-1 to TRBJ2-5; no definite D call. The V end lost 3 bases, the J end lost 4 bases, and 17 bases lay between the germline ends. CDR1 and CDR2 from the germline V gene are KGHDR and SFDVKD. This CDR3 region has 16 residues. The CDR3 region is CATSDPAIGVAETQYF. The CDR3 coding sequence is TGTGCCACCAGTGATCCCGCCATTGGGGTTGCAGAGACCCAGTACTTC.

This clonotype was counted only a few times. This chain joins TRBV20-1 and TRBJ2-3, with TRBD2 matching over 8 bases. V lost 6 bases, J lost 5 bases, and 13 bases stayed unmatched. Germline CDR1 and CDR2: DFQATT and SNEGSKA (reference sequence). This CDR3 contains 15 residues. This chain's CDR3 is CSANVAGRRGDTQYF. CDR3 DNA: TGCAGTGCCAACGTAGCGGGAAGGCGGGGAGATACGCAGTATTTT.

This clonotype was seen at least ten times. The CDR3 sequence is CASSPTFFGDHYGYTF. The CDR3 bases are TGTGCCAGCAGCCCGACCTTTTTCGGGGACCACTATGGCTACACCTTC. The chain uses TRBV9 and TRBJ1-2, with D maybe TRBD1 (5 bases). The V end was cut by 4 bases, the J end by 3 bases, with 19 bases between. The length of the CDR3 is 16 residues. The germline gives CDR1 SGDLS, CDR2 YYNGEE. Drawing the rest from reference TRBV9 and TRBJ1-2, the complete variable domain is DSGVTQTPKHLITATGQRVTLRCSPRSGDLSVYWYQQSLDQGLQFLIQYYNGEERAKGNILERFSAQQFPDLHSELNLSSLELGDSALYFCASSPTFFGDHYGYTFGSGTRLTVV.

This sequence joins TRBV21-1 and TRBJ2-5; no DNA check was done on the table's D call, TRBD1. TRBV21-1 is recorded as a pseudogene. CDR3 length equals 13 residues. This chain's CDR3 is CASSWGQKETQYF. CDR3 DNA: TGTGCCAGCAGCTGGGGACAGAAAGAGACCCAGTACTTC.

The chain combines TRBV19 with TRBJ1-2; D is ambiguous. CDR3 length: 15 residues. CDR1 is LNHDA, CDR2 SQIVND, per germline (reference sequence). Trimming shortened V by 1 base and J by 0 bases, and 9 bases separated the two germline ends. CDR3 loop: CASSIAGKANYGYTF. CDR3 sequence (DNA): TGTGCCAGTAGTATAGCCGGGAAAGCTAACTATGGCTACACCTTC.

There are many counts of this clonotype. In DNA form, the CDR3 reads TGTGCCAGCACCATAGCCGGGGGGGGTACGGATGAGCAGTTCTTC. It translates to CASTIAGGGTDEQFF. V usage is TRBV12-3 or TRBV12-4 and J usage is TRBJ2-1; 8 bases map to TRBD2. Trimming took 7 bases from V and 8 from J; bases not matched to a gene: 13. There are 15 residues in the CDR3.

This clonotype occurred a few times. The rearrangement links TRBV3-1 to TRBJ2-7, with D uncertain. CDR1 and CDR2 from the germline V gene are LGHDT and YNNKEL (reference sequence). The CDR3 has 16 amino acids. Trimming cost V 0 bases and J 3 bases, with 15 bases left between them. CDR3: CASSQDGGLSFYEQYF. DNA of the CDR3: TGTGCCAGCAGCCAAGATGGTGGCCTGTCCTTCTACGAGCAGTACTTC.

At least ten counts were recorded for this clonotype. This chain uses TRBV5-1 with TRBJ1-1; the D is unclear. The V gene's germline CDR1 is SGHRS and CDR2 YFSETQ. V lost 6 bases and J 0 bases, leaving 12 bases between the germline ends. This CDR3 has 14 amino acids. The CDR3 DNA is TGCGCCAGCAACAACTATCTGATGAACACTGAAGCTTTCTTT. Translated: CASNNYLMNTEAFF. Drawing the rest from reference TRBV5-1 and TRBJ1-1, the complete variable domain is KAGVTQTPRYLIKTRGQQVTLSCSPISGHRSVSWYQQTPGQGLQFLFEYFSETQRNKGNFPGRFSGRQFSNSRSEMNVSTLELGDSALYLCASNNYLMNTEAFFGQGTRLTVV.

This clonotype was seen repeatedly, ten times or more. The genes are TRBV5-1 and TRBJ1-1; tentatively, D is TRBD1 (6 bases). Trimming pared 4 bases from V and 10 bases from J, leaving 14 bases between. This CDR3 is built from 12 residues. Looked up from germline, CDR1 is SGHRS and CDR2 is YFSETQ. The CDR3 bases are TGCGCCAGCAGCGTTGGGGGGCGAGGAGCTTTCTTT. It is translated as CASSVGGRGAFF.

This clonotype has ten or more counts. The chain combines TRBV6-4 with TRBJ2-1, with 9 bases fitting TRBD2. The CDR3 is 14 residues long. After removal of 5 bases from V and 7 bases from J, the junction contained 6 bases not matched to a gene. Germline V gene data show CDR1 as MRHNA and CDR2 as SNTAGT. The CDR3 loop is CASSYSGSINEQFF. For the CDR3, the DNA is TGTGCCAGCAGTTATAGCGGGAGCATTAATGAGCAGTTCTTC.

The chain links TRBV7-6 to TRBJ2-1; maybe TRBD1 (6 bases). The CDR3 is made up of 13 amino acids. Germline V gene data show CDR1 as SGHVS and CDR2 as FNYEAQ. The V end was cut by 1 base, the J end by 10 bases, with 11 bases between. The CDR3 loop is CASSLGWGTEQFF. In DNA, the CDR3 is TGTGCCAGCAGCTTAGGGTGGGGGACAGAGCAGTTCTTC.

This clonotype was observed at least ten times. The J gene is TRBJ2-1, the V gene TRBV5-5, with 8 bases lining up with TRBD1. The CDR3 is 16 residues long. J gave up 0 bases and V 2 bases, and 4 bases lay outside the gene matches. Per the germline V gene, CDR1 is SGHKS and CDR2 is YYEKEE (reference sequence). CDR3 DNA sequence: TGTGCCAGCAGCTTAGGGACAGGTCTCTCCTACAATGAGCAGTTCTTC. As protein: CASSLGTGLSYNEQFF.

The rearrangement uses TRBV28 and TRBJ2-7; TRBD1 aligns across 9 bases. The germline V gene encodes CDR1 MDHEN and CDR2 SYDVKM. This CDR3 comprises 14 residues. Trimming cost V 6 bases and J 2 bases; bases outside gene matches: 5. The CDR3 DNA reads TGTGCCAGCAGGCTGGACAGGGGACCCTACGAGCAGTACTTC. Protein sequence: CASRLDRGPYEQYF.

This clonotype was found many times. V and J are TRBV27 and TRBJ2-1; 11 bases map to TRBD2. CDR3 size: 15 residues. Germline values: CDR1 MNHEY, CDR2 SMNVEV (reference sequence). Germline trimming cut 5 bases from V and 7 bases from J; bases unmatched to any gene: 7. CDR3 nucleotides: TGTGCCAGCAGTGCTCCTAGCGGGAGGTTAAATGAGCAGTTCTTC. Translated, it gives CASSAPSGRLNEQFF.

Ten or more counts support this clonotype. J is TRBJ1-1 and V is TRBV4-1; D is unclear. Germline V gene lookup returns CDR1 MGHRA and CDR2 YSYEKL. The CDR3 runs to 16 residues. The ends were cut back, 4 bases at V and 5 bases at J, with 20 bases in the middle. For the CDR3, the DNA is TGCGCCAGCAGCCGGAATCGGGGTCAGCCGGAGACTGAAGCTTTCTTT. The encoded protein is CASSRNRGQPETEAFF.

This clonotype has a count of ten or more. The CDR3 loop is CASSPTGTDYQPQHF. CDR3 bases: TGCGCCAGCAGCCCGACCGGGACAGATTATCAGCCCCAGCATTTT. The chain has TRBV5-1 and TRBJ1-5, with TRBD1 matching 7 bases. Unmatched junction bases numbered 9, after V lost 4 bases and J lost 5 bases. The CDR3 totals 15 residues. Germline V CDR1 and CDR2: SGHRS, YFSETQ.

Many counts were recorded for this clonotype. The chain has TRBV7-2 and TRBJ2-7, with D possibly being TRBD1 or TRBD2 (5 bases each). V was shortened by 5 bases and J by 2 bases, with 10 bases between the two germline ends. The CDR3 is 13 residues long. Germline CDR1 and CDR2: SGHTA and FQGNSA. DNA of the CDR3: TGTGCCAGCAGCCCGAGGGGTGCCTACGAGCAGTACTTC. It is translated as CASSPRGAYEQYF. Drawing the rest from reference TRBV7-2 and TRBJ2-7, the complete variable domain is GAGVSQSPSNKVTEKGKDVELRCDPISGHTALYWYRQSLGQGLEFLIYFQGNSAPDKSGLPSDRFSAERTGGSVSTLTIQRTQQEDSAVYLCASSPRGAYEQYFGPGTRLTVT.